This TCR beta chain was recorded in a study of blood T cell repertoires in COVID-19. Sequencing was performed with immunoSEQ multiplex PCR; in TCRdb, only in-frame clones are kept and a portion is missing. The sample has some 330,000 clones, 80% to 95% seen once. The material sequenced was PBMCs or T cells enriched from blood (not recorded which). This TCR was sampled from a woman in her 30s who had recovered from COVID-19.

CDR3 residues: CASSEAWRAVGAQHF. The DNA for the CDR3 is TGTGCCAGCAGTGAAGCGTGGAGAGCCGTCGGGGCCCAGCATTTT. The chain couples TRBV6-1 to TRBJ1-5; the D is unclear. CDR1 MNHNS and CDR2 SASEGT come from the germline V gene. The CDR3 has 15 amino acids. The V end lost 0 bases, the J end lost 11 bases, and 17 bases lay between the germline ends.